This TCR beta chain is drawn from a study of regulatory and conventional T cells in RAG deficiency. The sorted conventional CD4+ T cells were CD25-low and CD127-high, with genomic DNA sequenced. Study-wide points: Other subsets showed around 9.4-fold reductions, but Treg unique TCR beta sequences fell 95 to 100-fold in these patients. Shannon entropy was markedly lower and Simpson indices higher in RAG-deficient patients than control T-cell subsets. Shorter CDR3s in all patient subsets; >75% Treg-Tconv overlap in Omenn.

Data came from immunoSEQ multiplex PCR; TCRdb stores just in-frame clones and leaves some out. The repertoire has more than 40,000 clones, 70% to 90% of them found once; the top ten carry 0.51%. About this clone: Its cognate antigen is unknown.

The CDR3 has 13 residues. Germline assignment: CDR1 SQVTM and CDR2 ANQGSEA. V lost 6 bases, J lost 2 bases, and 12 bases lay in between. This sample also belongs to another study, concerning regulatory T cells. From that paper: Amplification used 52 TRBV primers and 13 TRBJ primers. Regulatory T cells showed the strongest V-J pair restriction and V/J gene skewing among patient repertoires.

The sequence came from a human donor in good health. Sequenced: CD4+ effector T cells sorted from blood. The chain joins TRBV29-1 to TRBJ2-3, with D perhaps TRBD1 (5 bases). DNA for the CDR3: TGCAGCGTCAAGACAGACACCACAGATACGCAGTATTTT. Protein sequence: CSVKTDTTDTQYF.